The clone carrying this TCR beta chain was found many times. These data come from a study of early T cells in non-severe SARS-CoV-2 infection. Tagging with unique molecular identifiers was applied to individual cDNA molecules. A single record per CDR3 protein comes from TCRdb applying MiXCR to the 5' RACE reads. The sample holds 30,000 to 40,000 distinct CDR3 sequences, 3.5% to 5% seen once. The CDR3 is made up of 14 amino acids. Unmatched junction bases numbered 4, after V lost 4 bases and J lost 5 bases. Germline assignment: CDR1 MNHEY and CDR2 SVGAGI. This chain links TRBV6-5 with TRBJ2-2; 7 bases fit TRBD1. The clonotype originates from an adult who was a healthcare worker with PCR-confirmed SARS-CoV-2 infection or an uninfected control (not recorded which). The sample consisted of whole blood. The chain's CDR3 is CASSFSRGTGELFF. CDR3 nucleotide sequence: TGTGCCAGCAGTTTCTCCAGGGGGACCGGGGAGCTGTTTTTT.